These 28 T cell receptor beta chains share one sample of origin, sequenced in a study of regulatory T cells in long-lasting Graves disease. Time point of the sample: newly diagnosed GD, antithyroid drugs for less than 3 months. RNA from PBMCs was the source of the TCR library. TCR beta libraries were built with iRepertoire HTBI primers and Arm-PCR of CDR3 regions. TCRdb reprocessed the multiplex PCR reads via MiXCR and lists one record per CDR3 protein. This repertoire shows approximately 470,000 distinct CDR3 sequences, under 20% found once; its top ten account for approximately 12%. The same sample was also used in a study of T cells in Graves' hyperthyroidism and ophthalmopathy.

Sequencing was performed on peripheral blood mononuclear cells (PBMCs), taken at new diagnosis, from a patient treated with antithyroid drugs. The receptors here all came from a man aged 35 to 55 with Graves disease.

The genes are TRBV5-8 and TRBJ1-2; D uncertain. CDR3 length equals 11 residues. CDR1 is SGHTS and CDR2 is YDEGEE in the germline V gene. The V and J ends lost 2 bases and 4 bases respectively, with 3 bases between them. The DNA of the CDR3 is TGTGCCAGCAGCTTCACCTATGGCTACACCTTC. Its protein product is CASSFTYGYTF.

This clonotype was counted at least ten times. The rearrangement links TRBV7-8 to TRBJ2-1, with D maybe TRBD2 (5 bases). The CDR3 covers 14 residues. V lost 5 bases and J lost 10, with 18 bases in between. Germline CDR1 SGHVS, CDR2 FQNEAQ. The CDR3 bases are TGTGCCAGCAGCAGCCGGGCCGGGAAGGACGAGCAGTTCTTC. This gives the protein CASSSRAGKDEQFF.

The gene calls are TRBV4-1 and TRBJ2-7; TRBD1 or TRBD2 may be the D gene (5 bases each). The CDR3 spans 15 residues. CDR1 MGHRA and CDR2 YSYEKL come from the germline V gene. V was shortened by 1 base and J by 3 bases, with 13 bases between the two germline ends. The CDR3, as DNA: TGCGCCAGCAGCCAAGGATCGGGACGGATCTACGAGCAGTACTTC. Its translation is CASSQGSGRIYEQYF.

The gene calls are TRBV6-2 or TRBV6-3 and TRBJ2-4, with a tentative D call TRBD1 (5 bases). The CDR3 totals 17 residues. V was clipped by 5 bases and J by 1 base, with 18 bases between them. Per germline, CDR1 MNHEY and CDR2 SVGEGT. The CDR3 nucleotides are TGTGCCAGCAGTGAACGGTTATCCAGGGCGGCCAAAAACATTCAGTACTTC. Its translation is CASSERLSRAAKNIQYF.

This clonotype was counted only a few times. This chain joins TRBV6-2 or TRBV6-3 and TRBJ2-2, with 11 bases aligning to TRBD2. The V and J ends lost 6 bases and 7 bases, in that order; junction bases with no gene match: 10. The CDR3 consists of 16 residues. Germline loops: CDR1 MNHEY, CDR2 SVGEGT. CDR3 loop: CASSSGSGRAFGELFF. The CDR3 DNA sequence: TGTGCCAGCAGCTCTGGTAGCGGGAGGGCCTTCGGGGAGCTGTTTTTT.

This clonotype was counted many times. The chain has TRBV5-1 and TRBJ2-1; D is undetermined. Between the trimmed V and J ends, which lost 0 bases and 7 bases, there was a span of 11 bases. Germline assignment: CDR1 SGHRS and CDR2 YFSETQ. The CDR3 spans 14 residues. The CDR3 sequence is CASSLDELSNEQFF. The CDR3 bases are TGCGCCAGCAGCTTGGATGAGCTGTCGAATGAGCAGTTCTTC.

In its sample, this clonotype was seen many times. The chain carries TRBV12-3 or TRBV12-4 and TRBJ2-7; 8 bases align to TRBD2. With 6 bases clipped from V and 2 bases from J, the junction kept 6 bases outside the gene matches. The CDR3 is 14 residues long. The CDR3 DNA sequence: TGTGCCAGCAGGCCTAGCGGGCCCACCTACGAGCAGTACTTC. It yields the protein CASRPSGPTYEQYF.

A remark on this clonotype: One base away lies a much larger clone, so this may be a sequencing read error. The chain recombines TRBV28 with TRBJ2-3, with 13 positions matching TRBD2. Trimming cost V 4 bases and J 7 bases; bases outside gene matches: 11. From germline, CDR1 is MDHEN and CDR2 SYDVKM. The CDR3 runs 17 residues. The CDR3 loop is CASSSSGLAGEVNTQYF. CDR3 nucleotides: TGTGCCAGCAGTTCATCCGGACTAGCGGGAGAAGTAAATACGCAGTATTTT.

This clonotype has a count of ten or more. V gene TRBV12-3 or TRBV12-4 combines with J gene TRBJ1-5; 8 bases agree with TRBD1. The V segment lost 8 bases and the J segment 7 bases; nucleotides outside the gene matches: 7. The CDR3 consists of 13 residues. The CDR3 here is CASRQGMYQPQHF. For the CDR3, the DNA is TGTGCCAGCCGACAGGGGATGTACCAGCCCCAGCATTTT.

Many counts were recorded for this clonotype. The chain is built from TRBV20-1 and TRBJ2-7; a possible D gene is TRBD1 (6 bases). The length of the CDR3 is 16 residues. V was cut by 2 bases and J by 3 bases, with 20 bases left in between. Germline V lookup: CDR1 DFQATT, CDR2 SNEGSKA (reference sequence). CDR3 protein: CSARYQRGGSNYEQYF. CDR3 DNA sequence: TGCAGTGCTAGATACCAAAGAGGGGGTTCGAACTACGAGCAGTACTTC.

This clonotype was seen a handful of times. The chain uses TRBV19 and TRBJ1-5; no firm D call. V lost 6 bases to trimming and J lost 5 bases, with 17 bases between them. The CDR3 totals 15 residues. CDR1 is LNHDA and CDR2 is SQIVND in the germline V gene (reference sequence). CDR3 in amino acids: CASRLSSRNHQPQHF. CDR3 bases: TGTGCCAGTAGGCTCAGCTCTAGGAACCATCAGCCCCAGCATTTT.

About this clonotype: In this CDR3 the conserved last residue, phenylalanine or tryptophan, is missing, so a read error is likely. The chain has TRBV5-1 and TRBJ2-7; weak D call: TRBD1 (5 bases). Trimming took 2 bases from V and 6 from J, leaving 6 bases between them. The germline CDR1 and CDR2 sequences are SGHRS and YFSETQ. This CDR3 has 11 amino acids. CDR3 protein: CASSLRGEQYS. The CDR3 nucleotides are TGCGCCAGCAGCTTAAGGGGCGAGCAGTACTCC.

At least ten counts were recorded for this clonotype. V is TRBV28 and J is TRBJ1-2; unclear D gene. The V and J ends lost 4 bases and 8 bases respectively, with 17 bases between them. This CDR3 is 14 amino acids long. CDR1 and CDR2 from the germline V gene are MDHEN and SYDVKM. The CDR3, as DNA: TGTGCCAGCAGTTCCGGGTACGGCTTGGACGGCTACACCTTC. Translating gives CASSSGYGLDGYTF.

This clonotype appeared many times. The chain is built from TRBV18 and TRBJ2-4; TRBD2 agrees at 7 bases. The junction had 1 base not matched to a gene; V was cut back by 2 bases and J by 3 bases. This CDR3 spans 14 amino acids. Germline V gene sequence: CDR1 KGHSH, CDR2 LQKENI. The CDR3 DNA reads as TGTGCCAGCTCACCAGGGAGGGGCAAAAACATTCAGTACTTC. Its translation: CASSPGRGKNIQYF. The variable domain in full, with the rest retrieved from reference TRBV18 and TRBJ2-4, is NAGVMQNPRHLVRRRGQEARLRCSPMKGHSHVYWYRQLPEEGLKFMVYLQKENIIDESGMPKERFSAEFPKEGPSILRIQQVVRGDSAAYFCASSPGRGKNIQYFGAGTRLSVL.

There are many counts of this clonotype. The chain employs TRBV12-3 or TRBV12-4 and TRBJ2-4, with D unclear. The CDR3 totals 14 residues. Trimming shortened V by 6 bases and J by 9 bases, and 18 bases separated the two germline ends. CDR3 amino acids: CASRGNTKLAIQYF. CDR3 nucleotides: TGTGCCAGCAGGGGGAATACTAAGTTGGCCATTCAGTACTTC.

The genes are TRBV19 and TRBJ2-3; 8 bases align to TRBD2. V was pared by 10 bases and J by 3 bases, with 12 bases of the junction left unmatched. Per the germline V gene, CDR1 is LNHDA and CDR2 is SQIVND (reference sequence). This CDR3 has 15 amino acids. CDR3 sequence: CATRDPGLGTDTQYF. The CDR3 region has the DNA TGTGCCACCCGAGATCCGGGACTAGGAACAGATACGCAGTATTTT.

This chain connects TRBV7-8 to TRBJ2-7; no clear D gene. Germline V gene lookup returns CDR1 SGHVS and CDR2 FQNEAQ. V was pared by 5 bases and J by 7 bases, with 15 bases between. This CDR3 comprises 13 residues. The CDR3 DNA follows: TGTGCCAGCAGCCCATTGCTAGGTGCTGAGCAGTACTTC. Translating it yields CASSPLLGAEQYF. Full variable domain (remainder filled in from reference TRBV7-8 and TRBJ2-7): GAGVSQSPRYKVAKRGQDVALRCDPISGHVSLFWYQQALGQGPEFLTYFQNEAQLDKSGLPSDRFFAERPEGSVSTLKIQRTQQEDSAVYLCASSPLLGAEQYFGPGTRLTVT.

The CDR3 region is CTADTMNTEAFF. For the CDR3, the DNA is TGCACCGCGGACACCATGAACACTGAAGCTTTCTTT. J is TRBJ1-1 and V is TRBV29-1, with D possibly being TRBD1 (5 bases). Germline CDR1 is SQVTM and CDR2 is ANQGSEA. There are 12 residues in the CDR3.

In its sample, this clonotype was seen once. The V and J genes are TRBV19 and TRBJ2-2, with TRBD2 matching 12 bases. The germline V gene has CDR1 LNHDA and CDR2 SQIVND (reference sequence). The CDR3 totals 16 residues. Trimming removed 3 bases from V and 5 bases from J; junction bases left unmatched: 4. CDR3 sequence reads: CASSILLAGGTGELFF. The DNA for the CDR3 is TGTGCCAGTAGTATCCTACTAGCGGGAGGTACCGGGGAGCTGTTTTTT.

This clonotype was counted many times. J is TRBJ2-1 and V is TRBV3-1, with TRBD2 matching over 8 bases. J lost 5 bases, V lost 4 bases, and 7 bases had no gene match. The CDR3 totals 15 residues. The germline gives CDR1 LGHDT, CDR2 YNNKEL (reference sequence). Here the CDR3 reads CASSLSGRRHNEQFF. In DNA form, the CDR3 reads TGTGCCAGCAGCCTGAGCGGGAGAAGACACAATGAGCAGTTCTTC.

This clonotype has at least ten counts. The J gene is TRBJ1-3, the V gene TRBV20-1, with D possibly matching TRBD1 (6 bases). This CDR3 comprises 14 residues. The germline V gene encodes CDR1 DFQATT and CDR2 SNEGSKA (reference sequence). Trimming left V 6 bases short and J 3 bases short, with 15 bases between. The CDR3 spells CSASRTVVGNTIYF. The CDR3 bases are TGCAGTGCCTCGAGGACAGTTGTTGGAAACACCATATATTTT.

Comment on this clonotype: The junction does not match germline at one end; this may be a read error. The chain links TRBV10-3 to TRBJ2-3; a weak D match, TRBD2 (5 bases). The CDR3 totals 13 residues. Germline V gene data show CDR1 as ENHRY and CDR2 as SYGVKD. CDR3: CAVSPGFTDTQYF. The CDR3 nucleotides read TGTGCCGTCAGTCCGGGATTCACAGATACGCAGTATTTT.

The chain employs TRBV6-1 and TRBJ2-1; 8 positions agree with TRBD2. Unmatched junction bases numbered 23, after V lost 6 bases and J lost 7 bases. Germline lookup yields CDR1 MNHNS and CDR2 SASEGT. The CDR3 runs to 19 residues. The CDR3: CASSPKAAGGFFTRNEQFF. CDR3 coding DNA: TGTGCCAGCAGCCCCAAGGCGGCGGGAGGCTTCTTTACACGGAATGAGCAGTTCTTC.

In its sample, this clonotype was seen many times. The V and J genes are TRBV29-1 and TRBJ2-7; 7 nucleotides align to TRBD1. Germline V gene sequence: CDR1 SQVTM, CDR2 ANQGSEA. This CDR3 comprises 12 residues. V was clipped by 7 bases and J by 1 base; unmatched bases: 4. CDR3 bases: TGCAGCGCCAGGGGGAGATCCTACGAGCAGTACTTC. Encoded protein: CSARGRSYEQYF.

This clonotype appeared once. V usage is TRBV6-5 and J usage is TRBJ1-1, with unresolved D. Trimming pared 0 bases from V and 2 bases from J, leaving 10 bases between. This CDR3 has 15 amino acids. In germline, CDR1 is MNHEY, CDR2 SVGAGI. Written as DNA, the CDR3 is TGTGCCAGCAGTTACTCGCTAGATTCAAACACTGAAGCTTTCTTT. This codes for CASSYSLDSNTEAFF.

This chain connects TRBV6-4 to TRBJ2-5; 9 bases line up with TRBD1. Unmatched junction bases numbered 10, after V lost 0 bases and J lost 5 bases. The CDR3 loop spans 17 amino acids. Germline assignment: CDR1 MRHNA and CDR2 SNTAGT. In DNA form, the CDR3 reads TGTGCCAGCAGTGACTCGAAGGGACAGGGAAAGGGGGAGACCCAGTACTTC. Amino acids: CASSDSKGQGKGETQYF.

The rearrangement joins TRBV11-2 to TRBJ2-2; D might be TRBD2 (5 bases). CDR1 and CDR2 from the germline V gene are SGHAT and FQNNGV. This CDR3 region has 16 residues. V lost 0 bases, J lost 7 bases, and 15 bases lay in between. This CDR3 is CASSLDPWERIGELFF. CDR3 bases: TGTGCCAGCAGCTTAGATCCTTGGGAGAGGATCGGGGAGCTGTTTTTT.

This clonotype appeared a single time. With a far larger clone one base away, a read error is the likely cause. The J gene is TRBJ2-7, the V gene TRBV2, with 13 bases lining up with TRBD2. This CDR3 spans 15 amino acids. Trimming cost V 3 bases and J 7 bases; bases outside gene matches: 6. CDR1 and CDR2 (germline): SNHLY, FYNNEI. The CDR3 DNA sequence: TGTGCCAGCAGTGATCGACTAGCGGGAGGCAATGAGCAGTACTTC. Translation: CASSDRLAGGNEQYF.